This TCR beta chain emerged from a study of human T cells and chemical hapten exposure. Study summary: Each patient's scalp received weekly diphenylcyclopropenone throughout the approximately 25-week study. Minor pooled library volume differences mainly drove per-sample TCR yield variation. The patients were mostly female; they had alopecia areata, totalis or universalis.

TCRdb independently ran MiXCR on the RACE reads; one entry per CDR3 protein. The sample has around 130,000 distinct CDR3 sequences, approximately 12% seen once. This clonotype appeared a few times. This CDR3 contains 14 residues. Trimming left V 0 bases short and J 2 bases short, with 10 bases between. CDR1 is DFQATT and CDR2 is SNEGSKA in the germline V gene (reference sequence). Noted time point: patch test 2, 6 weeks after DPC sensitization. Treatment specified: therapeutic diphenylcyclopropenone sensitization with weekly scalp DPC. Total RNA extraction was carried out from unfractionated whole blood.

This material consisted of whole blood, taken in connection with sensitization to the hapten diphenylcyclopropenone (DPC). The gene calls are TRBV20-1 and TRBJ2-5, with D tentatively TRBD2 (6 bases). This clonotype was obtained from a woman aged 45 to 65 with alopecia areata. Some clones in this sample may be carry-over from other donors' samples. CDR3 in DNA: TGCAGTGCTAGAGATGGGAGGAAGCAAGAGACCCAGTACTTC. Translation gives CSARDGRKQETQYF.